This TCR beta chain was recorded in a study of identical twins. Via MiXCR, TCRdb re-called the 5' RACE reads, giving one row per CDR3 protein. The table includes 1.5 million to 2 million distinct CDR3 sequences, about 31% detected once. V was trimmed by 2 bases and J by 8 bases, leaving 21 bases between them. This CDR3 contains 17 residues. Germline lookup yields CDR1 SGHDN and CDR2 FVKESK. This sequence joins TRBV14 and TRBJ1-4; D is possibly TRBD1 (5 bases). The specimen was cord blood. The clonotype originates from a newborn girl in good health. CDR3 sequence: CASSQISIRDPEEKLFF. As DNA, the CDR3 is TGTGCCAGCAGCCAAATTTCTATAAGGGACCCGGAGGAAAAACTGTTTTTT.